This paragraph reports one TCR beta chain. The data stem from a study of follicular helper T cells after annual influenza vaccination. Turning to the study itself: For some subjects, blood spans the 2013-2014, 2014-2015 and 2015-2016 annual vaccinations.

Time point given: 2015-2016 season, pre-vaccination. Sorted cTfh were non-naive CD4+CXCR5+PD-1+, either ICOS+CD38+ or ICOS-CD38-. Germline-derived CDR1 and CDR2 are ENHRY and SYGVKD. The CDR3 spans 18 residues. The junction had 7 bases not matched to a gene; V was cut back by 4 bases and J by 4 bases. The repertoire was sequenced with immunoSEQ multiplex PCR; TCRdb's copy has only in-frame clones and lacks some. The sample shows under 6,500 clones, over 75% of them seen only once. The sample here was CXCR5+ CD38- circulating T follicular helper cells from blood, taken on the day of influenza vaccination. The subset was: circulating Tfh, non-naive CD4+CXCR5+PD-1+ (ICOS+CD38+ or ICOS-CD38-). The J gene is TRBJ2-6, the V gene TRBV10-3; TRBD2 aligns across 13 bases. The TCR was taken from an adult who received the influenza vaccine. The CDR3 coding sequence is TGTGCCATCAGTGGGACTAGCGGGAGACAAGCCGGGGCCAACGTCCTGACTTTC. It is translated as CAISGTSGRQAGANVLTF.